Presented here are 9 T cell receptor beta chains from one specimen sequenced in a study of blood T cell repertoires in COVID-19. Measured with immunoSEQ multiplex PCR; TCRdb has only the in-frame clones, and not every one. The profile shows hundreds of thousands of clones, nearly 90% of them singletons. The sequenced sample consisted of PBMCs or T cells enriched from blood (not recorded which). The receptors were sampled from a woman aged 18-29 years with acute COVID-19.

This sequence joins TRBV5-1 and TRBJ1-2; 8 nucleotides agree with TRBD1. The CDR3 covers 16 residues. V shed 2 bases, J shed 3 bases, and the junction held 9 bases outside the gene matches. CDR1 and CDR2 (germline): SGHRS, YFSETQ. The CDR3 DNA follows: TGCGCCAGCAGCTTAGACGGGGACAGGCCTTACTATGGCTACACCTTC. Encoded protein: CASSLDGDRPYYGYTF.

This chain joins TRBV6-1 and TRBJ1-5; unclear D gene. The CDR3 spans 14 residues. V was shortened by 3 bases and J by 0 bases, with 6 bases between the two germline ends. Germline V gives CDR1 MNHNS, CDR2 SASEGT. CDR3: CASSEQDSNQPQHF. The CDR3 coding sequence is TGTGCCAGCAGTGAGCAGGATAGCAATCAGCCCCAGCATTTT.

The J gene is TRBJ2-7, the V gene TRBV9; TRBD1 agrees at 8 bases. The germline V gene has CDR1 SGDLS and CDR2 YYNGEE. J was trimmed by 3 bases and V by 0 bases; bases with no gene match: 2. This CDR3 has 14 residues. The CDR3 protein is CASSVEGQGYEQYF. The CDR3 nucleotides are TGTGCCAGCAGCGTAGAAGGACAGGGCTACGAGCAGTACTTC.

This clone was recorded once. This rearrangement joins TRBV20-1 to TRBJ1-3; no clear D. CDR3 length equals 11 residues. Trimming removed 7 bases at V and 0 bases at J, with 4 bases between. The germline V gene encodes CDR1 DFQATT and CDR2 SNEGSKA (reference sequence). The CDR3 region is CSVNSGNTIYF. DNA for the CDR3: TGCAGTGTCAACTCTGGAAACACCATATATTTT.

The chain has TRBV7-2 and TRBJ2-5; D is unclear. With 5 bases removed from V and 5 bases from J, the gap between germline ends came to 9 bases. There are 12 residues in the CDR3. From germline, CDR1 is SGHTA and CDR2 FQGNSA. The CDR3, as DNA: TGTGCCAGCAGCACATACCTCGAGACCCAGTACTTC. Translation gives CASSTYLETQYF.

The V gene is TRBV5-1, the J gene TRBJ2-7, with D possibly being TRBD1 (6 bases). CDR3 length: 14 amino acids. CDR1 is SGHRS and CDR2 is YFSETQ in the germline V gene. With 2 bases removed from V and 1 base from J, the gap between germline ends came to 10 bases. The DNA of the CDR3 is TGCGCCAGCAGCTTACCCACAGGGTCCTACGAGCAGTACTTC. Its protein is CASSLPTGSYEQYF.

The rearrangement uses TRBV11-3 and TRBJ1-3; D is ambiguous. The CDR3 totals 15 residues. Germline-derived CDR1 and CDR2 are SGHNT and YENEEA. V was clipped by 5 bases and J by 0 bases, with 11 bases between them. CDR3 amino acids: CASSPGGSSGNTIYF. DNA of the CDR3: TGTGCCAGCAGCCCAGGAGGGAGCTCTGGAAACACCATATATTTT.

This clone was recorded once. V usage is TRBV29-1 and J usage is TRBJ2-1, with 7 bases fitting TRBD2. Looked up from germline, CDR1 is SQVTM and CDR2 is ANQGSEA. With V trimmed by 1 base and J by 2 bases, 2 bases remained unmatched. The CDR3 covers 14 residues. The CDR3 bases are TGCAGCGTTGAAGGCGGGAGAGCCTACAATGAGCAGTTCTTC. It yields the protein CSVEGGRAYNEQFF.

V gene TRBV11-3 combines with J gene TRBJ2-1, with TRBD2 matching 13 bases. The germline V gene has CDR1 SGHNT and CDR2 YENEEA. The CDR3 length is 15 residues. V lost 3 bases and J lost 5; bases outside the gene matches: 1. This CDR3 reads CASSLGTSGNNEQFF. The CDR3 DNA sequence: TGTGCCAGCAGCTTGGGGACTAGCGGGAACAATGAGCAGTTCTTC. Looking up the rest from reference TRBV11-3 and TRBJ2-1 gives the full variable domain: EAGVVQSPRYKIIEKKQPVAFWCNPISGHNTLYWYLQNLGQGPELLIRYENEEAVDDSQLPKDRFSAERLKGVDSTLKIQPAELGDSAVYLCASSLGTSGNNEQFFGPGTRLTVL.